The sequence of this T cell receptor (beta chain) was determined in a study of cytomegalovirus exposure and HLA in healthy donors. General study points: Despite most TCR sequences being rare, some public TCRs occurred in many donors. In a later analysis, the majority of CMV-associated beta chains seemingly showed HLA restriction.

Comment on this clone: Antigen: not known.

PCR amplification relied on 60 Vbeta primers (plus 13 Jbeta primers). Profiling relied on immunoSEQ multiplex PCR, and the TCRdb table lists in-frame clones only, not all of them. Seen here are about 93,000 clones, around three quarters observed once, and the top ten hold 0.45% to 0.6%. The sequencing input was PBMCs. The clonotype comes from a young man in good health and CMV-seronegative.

The CDR3 bases are TGTGCCAGCAGCTTGGGGCAGGGGGCGGGTCAGCCCCAGCATTTT. This translates into CASSLGQGAGQPQHF. This rearrangement joins TRBV5-8 to TRBJ1-5; 8 nucleotides line up with TRBD1. The CDR3 loop spans 15 amino acids. Germline trimming cut 0 bases from V and 6 bases from J; bases unmatched to any gene: 5. Germline V CDR1 and CDR2: SGHTS, YDEGEE.